This T cell receptor (beta chain) was sequenced for a study of beta chain features in type 1 diabetes. Background on the study: Healthy donors resembled patients in age, gender and cell yields.

Whole-study findings and limits: Significant though moderate, a shortening of TCRB CDR3s appeared in all four CD4+ subsets of Type 1 diabetes patients.

The V gene's germline CDR1 is MDHEN and CDR2 SYDVKM. The CDR3 totals 16 residues. V was clipped by 7 bases and J by 1 base; unmatched bases: 11. A CD45RO/CCR7/CD25/CD127/CD95/CD27 panel sorted naive, central memory, regulatory and stem cell-like memory CD4+ cells. Sorted cells reached over 95% purity in every population. The whole isolated RNA underwent reverse transcription, so sequencing captured expressed TCRB transcripts. TCRdb keeps only in-frame clones here, not all; method: immunoSEQ multiplex PCR. The sample carries fewer than 450,000 clones, 13% recorded once. Turning to this clone: The antigen remains unidentified.

The clonotype originates from a woman between 18 and 30 years old with type 1 diabetes. What was sequenced was naive CD4+ T cells from blood. The gene calls are TRBV28 and TRBJ2-7; 9 positions match TRBD2. For the CDR3, the DNA is TGTGCCAGCAACCCGGCGGGAGGGGAAGAGTCCTACGAGCAGTACTTC. Residues: CASNPAGGEESYEQYF.